Sequencing of this T cell receptor beta chain was carried out in a study of CD8 T cells in ankylosing spondylitis. Study-wide results and caveats: Past studies reported some motif variants in reactive arthritis synovial fluid and blood. Made up of under 10 highly homologous variants, a TCR beta motif appeared characteristic of ankylosing spondylitis blood. The authors found the disease-linked clones to be CD8+ and relatively rare in peripheral blood. From matched ankylosing spondylitis synovial fluid, disease-linked clones were reportedly recovered at significantly enriched levels.

This clonotype appeared many times. Its antigen is still unknown. V trimming: 5 bases; J trimming: 6 bases; junction bases outside the gene matches: 8. The CDR3 has 15 amino acids. Germline-derived CDR1 and CDR2 are LNHNV and YYDKDF (reference sequence). Making the TCR beta libraries involved quantitative 5'-RACE with molecular barcodes. TCRdb redid the calling of the 5' RACE reads with MiXCR, one entry per CDR3 protein. Among fewer than 450,000 distinct CDR3 sequences listed, 17% were seen once. The receptor's source is a male donor with ankylosing spondylitis. The sample taken for sequencing was blood, either unsorted or a sorted T cell fraction (not recorded which). The rearrangement links TRBV15 to TRBJ2-1; 9 positions match TRBD2. The CDR3 DNA sequence: TGTGCCACCAGCCCCGGGACTAGCTTCCCCAATGAGCAGTTCTTC. The encoded protein is CATSPGTSFPNEQFF.